Listed below are T cell receptor beta chains from one sample, sequenced in a study of CD8 T cell repertoires and HIV-1 epitope variants. Repertoires were generated with immunoSEQ multiplex PCR, while TCRdb's copy carries only in-frame clones and drops some. The sample gives about 4,900 clones, around 66% of which show up once; about 40% is in the top ten. These receptors have no identified antigens. Sequenced: cultured CD8+ T cells derived from PBMCs. The receptors were gathered from a male donor with HIV. Both conserved end residues are trimmed from each CDR3. The listing skips clone size in some rows; elsewhere it reads once, few, many or a size class.

clone size,CDR3 length,J gene,V gene,CDR3 protein
.,12,TRBJ1-1,TRBV27,ASSLWGLNTEAF
once,17,TRBJ2-1,TRBV10-3,ATHRRRLADPSSYNEQF
few,13,TRBJ2-5,TRBV11-1,ASSPAPSGQETQY
.,10,TRBJ1-1,TRBV27,ASREQNTEAF
.,13,TRBJ2-5,TRBV27,ASSLSTGMGETQY
.,15,TRBJ1-1,TRBV5-6,ASSFWNRELLNTEAF
.,11,TRBJ1-2,TRBV7-9,ASSFYAPYGYT
.,13,TRBJ2-1,TRBV6-5,ASSYRQGEYNEQF
.,14,TRBJ1-2,TRBV7-7,ASSQDPPDLDYGYT
few,13,TRBJ2-1,TRBV14,ASSQDRKPYNEQF
.,12,TRBJ2-1,TRBV19,ASSASGDYNEQF
few,15,TRBJ2-7,TRBV7-9,ASSPEGLAVSSYEQY
.,15,TRBJ1-4,TRBV7-2,ASSRSLAGQFNEKLF
few,13,TRBJ2-7,TRBV4-2,ASSPGLADIYEQY
.,16,TRBJ2-5,TRBV6-1,ASSEAPGGTSGQETQY
.,13,TRBJ2-1,TRBV7-9,ASLPTGLQYNEQF
medium-sized,12,TRBJ2-7,TRBV4-2,ASSPTGGRDEQY
.,12,TRBJ1-1,TRBV7-2,ASSVGPGENEAF
.,12,TRBJ2-5,TRBV7-9,ASSSQVLGETQY
.,13,TRBJ2-2,TRBV19,ASSTTSKGAGELF
few,14,TRBJ2-7,TRBV28,ASSSNQGTYSYEQY
.,13,TRBJ2-1,TRBV28,ASSLLAGSYNEQF
.,14,TRBJ2-5,TRBV10-2,ASSESVSGGQETQY
.,12,TRBJ2-3,TRBV11-2,ASSLTQATDTQY
.,12,TRBJ2-3,TRBV7-3,ASSYSGGDDTQY
.,14,TRBJ2-7,TRBV29-1,SVRDLQPGTRYEQY
.,13,TRBJ2-1,TRBV27,ASSLGQGAYNEQF
.,11,TRBJ1-3,TRBV5-6,ASSLPSGNTIY
.,12,TRBJ1-2,TRBV5-6,ASSSDRGYYGYT
few,11,TRBJ1-1,TRBV5-4,ASSLDRNTEAF
.,14,TRBJ2-7,TRBV30,AWSGTRGRGSYEQY
.,11,TRBJ2-1,TRBV30,AWSVDGGGEQF